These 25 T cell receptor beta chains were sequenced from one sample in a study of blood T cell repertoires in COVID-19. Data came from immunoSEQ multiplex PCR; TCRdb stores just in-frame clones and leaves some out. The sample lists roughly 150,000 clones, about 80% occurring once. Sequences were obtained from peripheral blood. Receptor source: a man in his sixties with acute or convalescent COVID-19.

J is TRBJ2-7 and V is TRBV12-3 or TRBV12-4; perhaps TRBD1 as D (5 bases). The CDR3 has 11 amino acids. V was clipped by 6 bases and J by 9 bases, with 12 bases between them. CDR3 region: CASSSGSLQYF. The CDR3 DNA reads TGTGCCAGCAGCTCAGGGTCTTTGCAGTACTTC.

The CDR3 loop is CASSVGTSGGNQPQHF. CDR3 DNA: TGTGCCAGCAGTGTCGGGACTTCGGGCGGCAATCAGCCCCAGCATTTT. This chain links TRBV6-1 with TRBJ1-5, with D tentatively TRBD1 (5 bases). The CDR3 contains 16 residues. V was cut by 4 bases and J by 2 bases, with 15 bases left in between. Germline V gives CDR1 MNHNS, CDR2 SASEGT.

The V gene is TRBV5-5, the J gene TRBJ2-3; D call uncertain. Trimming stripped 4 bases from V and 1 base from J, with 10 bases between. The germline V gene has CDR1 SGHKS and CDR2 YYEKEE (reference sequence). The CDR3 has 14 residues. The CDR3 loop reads CASSPHQGTDTQYF. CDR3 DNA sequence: TGTGCCAGCAGCCCCCACCAGGGCACAGATACGCAGTATTTT. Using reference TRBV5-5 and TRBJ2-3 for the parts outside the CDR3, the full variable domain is DAGVTQSPTHLIKTRGQQVTLRCSPISGHKSVSWYQQVLGQGPQFIFQYYEKEERGRGNFPDRFSARQFPNYSSELNVNALLLGDSALYLCASSPHQGTDTQYFGPGTRLTVL.

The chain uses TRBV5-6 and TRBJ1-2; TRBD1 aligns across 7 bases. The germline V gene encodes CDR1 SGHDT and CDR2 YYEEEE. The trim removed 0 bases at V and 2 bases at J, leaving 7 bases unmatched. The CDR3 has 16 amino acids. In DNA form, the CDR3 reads TGTGCCAGCAGCTTGGATAACAGGGGACCGAACTATGGCTACACCTTC. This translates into CASSLDNRGPNYGYTF.

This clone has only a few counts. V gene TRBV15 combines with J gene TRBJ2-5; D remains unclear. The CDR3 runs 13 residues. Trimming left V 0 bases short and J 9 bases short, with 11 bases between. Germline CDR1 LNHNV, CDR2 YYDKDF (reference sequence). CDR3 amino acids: CATSRDLNSAQYF. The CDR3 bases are TGTGCCACCAGCAGAGACCTGAATAGTGCCCAGTACTTC.

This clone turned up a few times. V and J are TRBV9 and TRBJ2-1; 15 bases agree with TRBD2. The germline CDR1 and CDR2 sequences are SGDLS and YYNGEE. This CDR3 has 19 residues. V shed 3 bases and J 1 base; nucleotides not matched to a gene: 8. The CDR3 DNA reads TGTGCCAGCAGCGCTCGGTCCGGACTAGCGGGGGGGTCCTACAATGAGCAGTTCTTC. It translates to CASSARSGLAGGSYNEQFF.

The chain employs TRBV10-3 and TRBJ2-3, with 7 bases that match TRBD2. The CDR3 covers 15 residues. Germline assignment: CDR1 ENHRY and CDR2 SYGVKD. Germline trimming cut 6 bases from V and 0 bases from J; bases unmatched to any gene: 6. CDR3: CAISSLAASTDTQYF. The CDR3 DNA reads TGTGCCATCAGCTCTCTAGCGGCTAGCACAGATACGCAGTATTTT.

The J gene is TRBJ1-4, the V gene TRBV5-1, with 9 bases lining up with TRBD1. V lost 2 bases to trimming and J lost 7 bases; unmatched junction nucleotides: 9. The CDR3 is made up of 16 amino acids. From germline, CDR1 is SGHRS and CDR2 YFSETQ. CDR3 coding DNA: TGCGCCAGCAGCTTACAGGGGGCAAGGAGCGGTGAAAAACTGTTTTTT. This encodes CASSLQGARSGEKLFF.

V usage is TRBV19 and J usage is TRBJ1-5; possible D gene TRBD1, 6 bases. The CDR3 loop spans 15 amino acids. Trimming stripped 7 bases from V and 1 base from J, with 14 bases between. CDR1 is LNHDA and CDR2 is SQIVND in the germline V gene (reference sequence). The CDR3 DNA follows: TGTGCCAGTATGCAGACAGGCCTAAGCAATCAGCCCCAGCATTTT. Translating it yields CASMQTGLSNQPQHF.

CDR3 region: CASSPIGTANYEQYF. CDR3 nucleotides: TGTGCCAGCTCACCGATCGGGACAGCTAACTACGAGCAGTACTTC. This sequence joins TRBV18 and TRBJ2-7; TRBD1 agrees at 7 bases. The V gene end was trimmed by 3 bases and the J gene end by 3 bases; junction bases not matched to a gene: 8. The germline CDR1 and CDR2 sequences are KGHSH and LQKENI. The CDR3 contains 15 residues. The full variable domain, with the rest looked up from reference TRBV18 and TRBJ2-7, is NAGVMQNPRHLVRRRGQEARLRCSPMKGHSHVYWYRQLPEEGLKFMVYLQKENIIDESGMPKERFSAEFPKEGPSILRIQQVVRGDSAAYFCASSPIGTANYEQYFGPGTRLTVT.

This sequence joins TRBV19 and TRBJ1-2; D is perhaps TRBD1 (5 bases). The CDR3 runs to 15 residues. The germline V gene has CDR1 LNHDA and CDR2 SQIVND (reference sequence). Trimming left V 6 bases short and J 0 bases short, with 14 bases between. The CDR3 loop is CASSPSGGSNYGYTF. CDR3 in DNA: TGTGCCAGTAGCCCCTCGGGGGGATCTAACTATGGCTACACCTTC.

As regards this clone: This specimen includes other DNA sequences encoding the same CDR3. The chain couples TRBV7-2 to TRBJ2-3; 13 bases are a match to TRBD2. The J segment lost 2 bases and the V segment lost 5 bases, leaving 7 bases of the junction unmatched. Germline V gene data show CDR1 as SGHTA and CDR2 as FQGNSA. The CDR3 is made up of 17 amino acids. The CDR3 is CASSPRLAGGLTDTQYF. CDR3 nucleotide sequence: TGTGCCAGCAGCCCTCGACTAGCGGGGGGCCTCACAGATACGCAGTATTTT.

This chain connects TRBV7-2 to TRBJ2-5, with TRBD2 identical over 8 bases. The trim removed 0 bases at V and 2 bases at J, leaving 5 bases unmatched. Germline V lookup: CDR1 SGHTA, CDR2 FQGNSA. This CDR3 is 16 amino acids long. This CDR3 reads CASSLAAGGPQETQYF. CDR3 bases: TGTGCCAGCAGCTTAGCGGCGGGGGGACCACAAGAGACCCAGTACTTC.

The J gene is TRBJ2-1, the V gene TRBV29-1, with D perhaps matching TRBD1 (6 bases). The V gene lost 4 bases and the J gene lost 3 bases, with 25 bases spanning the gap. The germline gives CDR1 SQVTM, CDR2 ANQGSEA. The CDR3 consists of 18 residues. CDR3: CSVGTASIFDKLYNEQFF. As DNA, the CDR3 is TGCAGCGTTGGGACAGCCAGCATATTCGACAAACTCTACAATGAGCAGTTCTTC.

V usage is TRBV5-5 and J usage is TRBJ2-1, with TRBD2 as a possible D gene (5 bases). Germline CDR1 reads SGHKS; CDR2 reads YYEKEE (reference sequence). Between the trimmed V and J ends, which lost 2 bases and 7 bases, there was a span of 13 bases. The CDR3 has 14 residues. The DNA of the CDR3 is TGTGCCAGCAGCTTAACTAGTATTAGGAATGAGCAGTTCTTC. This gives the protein CASSLTSIRNEQFF.

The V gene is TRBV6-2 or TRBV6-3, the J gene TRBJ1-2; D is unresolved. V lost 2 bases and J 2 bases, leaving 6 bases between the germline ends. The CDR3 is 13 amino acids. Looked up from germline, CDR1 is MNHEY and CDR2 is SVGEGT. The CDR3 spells CASSYELNYGYTF. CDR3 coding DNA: TGTGCCAGCAGTTACGAACTAAACTATGGCTACACCTTC.

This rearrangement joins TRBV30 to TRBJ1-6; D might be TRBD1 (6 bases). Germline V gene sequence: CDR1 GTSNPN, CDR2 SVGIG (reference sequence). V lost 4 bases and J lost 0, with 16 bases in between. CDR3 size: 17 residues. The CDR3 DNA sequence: TGTGCCTGGACTATCGCAGGGGCCCTCTCCTATAATTCACCCCTCCACTTT. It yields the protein CAWTIAGALSYNSPLHF.

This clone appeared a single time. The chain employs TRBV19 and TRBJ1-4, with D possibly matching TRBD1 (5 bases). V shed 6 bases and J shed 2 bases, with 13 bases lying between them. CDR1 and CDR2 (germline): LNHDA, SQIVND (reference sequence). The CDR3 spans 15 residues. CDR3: CASRAQGLTNEKLFF. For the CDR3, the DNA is TGTGCCAGTAGGGCGCAGGGTTTGACTAATGAAAAACTGTTTTTT. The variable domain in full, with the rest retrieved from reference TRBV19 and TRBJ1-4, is DGGITQSPKYLFRKEGQNVTLSCEQNLNHDAMYWYRQDPGQGLRLIYYSQIVNDFQKGDIAEGYSVSREKKESFPLTVTSAQKNPTAFYLCASRAQGLTNEKLFFGSGTQLSVL.

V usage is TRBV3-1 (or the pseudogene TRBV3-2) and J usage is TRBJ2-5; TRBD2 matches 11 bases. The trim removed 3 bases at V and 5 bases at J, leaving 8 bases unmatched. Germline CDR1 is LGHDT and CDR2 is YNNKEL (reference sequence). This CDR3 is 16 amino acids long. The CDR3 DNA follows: TGTGCCAGCAGCCAGGGTAGCGGGGGGGCCACGGAGACCCAGTACTTC. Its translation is CASSQGSGGATETQYF.

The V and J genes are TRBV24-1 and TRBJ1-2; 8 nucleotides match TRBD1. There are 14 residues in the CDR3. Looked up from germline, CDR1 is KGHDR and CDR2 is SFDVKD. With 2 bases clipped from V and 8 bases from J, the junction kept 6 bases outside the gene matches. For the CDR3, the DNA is TGTGCCACCAGTGATTCTGGGACAGGAGTCGGCTACACCTTC. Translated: CATSDSGTGVGYTF.

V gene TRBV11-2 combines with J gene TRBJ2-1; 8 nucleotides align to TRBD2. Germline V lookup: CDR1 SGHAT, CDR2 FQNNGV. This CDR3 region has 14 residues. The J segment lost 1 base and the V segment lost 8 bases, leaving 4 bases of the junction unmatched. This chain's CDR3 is CASATSVSYNEQFF. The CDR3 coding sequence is TGTGCCAGCGCGACTAGCGTGTCCTACAATGAGCAGTTCTTC. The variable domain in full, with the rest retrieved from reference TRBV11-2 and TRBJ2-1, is EAGVAQSPRYKIIEKRQSVAFWCNPISGHATLYWYQQILGQGPKLLIQFQNNGVVDDSQLPKDRFSAERLKGVDSTLKIQPAKLEDSAVYLCASATSVSYNEQFFGPGTRLTVL.

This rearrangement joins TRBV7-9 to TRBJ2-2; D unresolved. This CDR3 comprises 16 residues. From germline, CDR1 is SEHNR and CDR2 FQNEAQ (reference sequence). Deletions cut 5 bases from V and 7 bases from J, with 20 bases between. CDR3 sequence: CASSPPNAREVGELFF. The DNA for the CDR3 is TGTGCCAGCAGCCCCCCTAATGCCCGCGAGGTCGGGGAGCTGTTTTTT. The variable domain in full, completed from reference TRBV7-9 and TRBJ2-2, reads DTGVSQNPRHKITKRGQNVTFRCDPISEHNRLYWYRQTLGQGPEFLTYFQNEAQLEKSRLLSDRFSAERPKGSFSTLEIQRTEQGDSAMYLCASSPPNAREVGELFFGEGSRLTVL.

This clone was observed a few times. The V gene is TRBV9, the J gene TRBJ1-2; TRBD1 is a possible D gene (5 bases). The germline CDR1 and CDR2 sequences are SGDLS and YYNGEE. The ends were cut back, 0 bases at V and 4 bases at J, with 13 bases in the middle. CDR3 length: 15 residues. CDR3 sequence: CASSVEGTLGYGYTF. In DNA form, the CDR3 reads TGTGCCAGCAGCGTAGAGGGGACTCTGGGCTATGGCTACACCTTC.

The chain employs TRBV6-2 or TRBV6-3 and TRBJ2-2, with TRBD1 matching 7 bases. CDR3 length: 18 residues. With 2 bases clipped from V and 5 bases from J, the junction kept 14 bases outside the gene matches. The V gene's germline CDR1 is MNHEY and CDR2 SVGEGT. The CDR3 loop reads CASSYPATRGRETGELFF. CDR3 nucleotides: TGTGCCAGCAGTTACCCCGCTACCAGGGGGAGAGAGACCGGGGAGCTGTTTTTT.

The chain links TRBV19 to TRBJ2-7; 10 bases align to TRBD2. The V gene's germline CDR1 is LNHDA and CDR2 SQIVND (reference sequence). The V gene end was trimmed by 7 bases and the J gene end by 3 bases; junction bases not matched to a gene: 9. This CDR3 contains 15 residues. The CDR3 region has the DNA TGTGCCAGTACGGCTAGCGGGAGTATAATCTACGAGCAGTACTTC. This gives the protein CASTASGSIIYEQYF.